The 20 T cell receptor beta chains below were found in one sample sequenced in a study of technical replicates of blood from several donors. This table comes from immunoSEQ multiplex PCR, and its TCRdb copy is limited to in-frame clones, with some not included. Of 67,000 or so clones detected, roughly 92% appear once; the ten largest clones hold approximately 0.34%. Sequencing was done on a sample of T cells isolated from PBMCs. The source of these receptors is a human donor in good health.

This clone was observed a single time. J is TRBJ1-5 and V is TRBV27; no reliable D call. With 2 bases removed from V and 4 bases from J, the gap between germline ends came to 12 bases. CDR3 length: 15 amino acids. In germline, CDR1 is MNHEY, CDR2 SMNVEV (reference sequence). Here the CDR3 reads CASSLTWAANQPQHF. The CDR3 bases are TGTGCCAGCAGTTTAACGTGGGCAGCTAATCAGCCCCAGCATTTT.

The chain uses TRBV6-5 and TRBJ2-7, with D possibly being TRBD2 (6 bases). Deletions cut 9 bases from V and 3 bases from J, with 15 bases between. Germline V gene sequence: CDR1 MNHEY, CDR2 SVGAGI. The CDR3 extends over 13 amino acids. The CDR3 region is CARGLYLVYEQYF. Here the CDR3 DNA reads TGTGCCAGGGGACTTTATCTCGTCTACGAGCAGTACTTC.

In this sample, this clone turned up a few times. The CDR3 protein is CASSLQGRAFF. CDR3 nucleotide sequence: TGTGCCAGCAGTTTACAGGGAAGAGCTTTCTTT. The chain joins TRBV6-5 to TRBJ1-1, with D possibly TRBD1 on 6 matching bases. The CDR3 covers 11 residues. Germline CDR1 reads MNHEY; CDR2 reads SVGAGI. V lost 4 bases, J lost 10 bases, and 10 bases lay in between.

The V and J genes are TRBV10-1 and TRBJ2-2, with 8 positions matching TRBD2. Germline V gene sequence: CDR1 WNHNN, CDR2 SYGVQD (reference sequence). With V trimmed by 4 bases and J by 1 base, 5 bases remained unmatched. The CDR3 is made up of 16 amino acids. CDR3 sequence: CASSAYGRGNTGELFF. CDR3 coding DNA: TGCGCCAGCAGTGCTTACGGGAGGGGGAACACCGGGGAGCTGTTTTTT.

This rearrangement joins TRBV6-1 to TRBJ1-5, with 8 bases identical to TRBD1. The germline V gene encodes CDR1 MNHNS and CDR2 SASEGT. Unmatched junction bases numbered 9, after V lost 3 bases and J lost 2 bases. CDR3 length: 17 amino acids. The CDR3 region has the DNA TGTGCCAGCAGTGAGGGGACAGGAGCTGAAGGCAATCAGCCCCAGCATTTT. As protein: CASSEGTGAEGNQPQHF.

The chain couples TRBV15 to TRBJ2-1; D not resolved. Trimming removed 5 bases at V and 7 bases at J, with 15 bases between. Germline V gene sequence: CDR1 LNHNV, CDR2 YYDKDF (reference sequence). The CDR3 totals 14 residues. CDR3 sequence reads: CATSPRLELNEQFF. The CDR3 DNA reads TGTGCCACCAGCCCTCGACTTGAGTTGAATGAGCAGTTCTTC.

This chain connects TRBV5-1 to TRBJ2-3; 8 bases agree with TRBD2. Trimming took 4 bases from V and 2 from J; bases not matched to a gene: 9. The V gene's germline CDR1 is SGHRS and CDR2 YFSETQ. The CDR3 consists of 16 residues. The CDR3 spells CASSPRLAQNTDTQYF. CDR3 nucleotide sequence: TGCGCCAGCAGCCCGCGACTAGCGCAAAACACAGATACGCAGTATTTT.

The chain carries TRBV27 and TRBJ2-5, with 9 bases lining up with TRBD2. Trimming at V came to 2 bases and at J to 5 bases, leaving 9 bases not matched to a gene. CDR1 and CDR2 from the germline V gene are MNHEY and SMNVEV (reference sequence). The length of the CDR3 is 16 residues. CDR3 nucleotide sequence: TGTGCCAGCAGTTTAGTGTTTGCGGGAGGGCGGGAGACCCAGTACTTC. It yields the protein CASSLVFAGGRETQYF.

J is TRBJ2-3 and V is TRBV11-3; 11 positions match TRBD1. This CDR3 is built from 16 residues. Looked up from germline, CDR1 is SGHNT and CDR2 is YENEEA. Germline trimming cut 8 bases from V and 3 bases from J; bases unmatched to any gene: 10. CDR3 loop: CASGFTGTGGTDTQYF. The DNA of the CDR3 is TGTGCCAGCGGATTTACCGGGACAGGGGGGACAGATACGCAGTATTTT.

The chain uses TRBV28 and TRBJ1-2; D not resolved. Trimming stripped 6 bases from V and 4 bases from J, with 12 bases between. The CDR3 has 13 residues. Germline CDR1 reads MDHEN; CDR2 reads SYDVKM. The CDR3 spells CASRPPGTYGYTF. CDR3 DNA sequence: TGTGCCAGCAGACCCCCGGGAACCTATGGCTACACCTTC.

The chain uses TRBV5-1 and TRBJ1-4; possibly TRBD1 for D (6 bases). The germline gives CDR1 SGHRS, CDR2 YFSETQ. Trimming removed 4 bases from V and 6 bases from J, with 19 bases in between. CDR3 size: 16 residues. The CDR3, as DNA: TGCGCCAGCAGCCATCCCCAACCAGGGGATGATGAAAAACTGTTTTTT. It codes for CASSHPQPGDDEKLFF.

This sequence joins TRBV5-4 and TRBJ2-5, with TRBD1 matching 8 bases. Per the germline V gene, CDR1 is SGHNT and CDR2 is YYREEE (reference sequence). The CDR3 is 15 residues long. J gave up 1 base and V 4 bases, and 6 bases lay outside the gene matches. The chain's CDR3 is CASSVQGESQETQYF. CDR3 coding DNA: TGTGCCAGCAGCGTACAGGGGGAGAGCCAAGAGACCCAGTACTTC.

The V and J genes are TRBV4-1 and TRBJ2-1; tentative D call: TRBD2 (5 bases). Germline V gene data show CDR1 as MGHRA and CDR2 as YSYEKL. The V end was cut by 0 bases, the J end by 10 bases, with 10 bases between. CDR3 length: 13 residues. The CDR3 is CASSQDRDPEQFF. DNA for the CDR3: TGCGCCAGCAGCCAAGACCGGGATCCGGAGCAGTTCTTC.

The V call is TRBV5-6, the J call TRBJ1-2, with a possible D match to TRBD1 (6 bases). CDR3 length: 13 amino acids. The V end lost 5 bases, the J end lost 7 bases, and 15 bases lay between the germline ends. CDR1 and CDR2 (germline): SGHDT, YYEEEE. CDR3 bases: TGTGCCAGCAGTCCCGACAGGATAAGTGGCTACACCTTC. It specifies CASSPDRISGYTF.

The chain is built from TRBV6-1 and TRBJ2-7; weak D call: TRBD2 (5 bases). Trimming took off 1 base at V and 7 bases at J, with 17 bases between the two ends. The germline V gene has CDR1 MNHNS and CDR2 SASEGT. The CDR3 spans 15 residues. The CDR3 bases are TGTGCCAGCAGTGAAGGAGGGCTCCGCCTGGAAGAGCAGTACTTC. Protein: CASSEGGLRLEEQYF.

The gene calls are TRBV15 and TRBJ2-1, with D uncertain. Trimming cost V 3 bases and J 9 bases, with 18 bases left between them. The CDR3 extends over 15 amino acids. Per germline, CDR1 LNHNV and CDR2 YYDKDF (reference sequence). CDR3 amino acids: CATSSVSSGSTEQFF. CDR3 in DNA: TGTGCCACCAGCAGTGTTTCTTCCGGGTCAACTGAGCAGTTCTTC.

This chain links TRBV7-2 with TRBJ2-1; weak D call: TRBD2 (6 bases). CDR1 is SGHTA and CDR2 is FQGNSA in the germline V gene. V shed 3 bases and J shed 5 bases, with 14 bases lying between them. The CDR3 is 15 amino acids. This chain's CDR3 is CASSLVASADNEQFF. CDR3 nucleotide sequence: TGTGCCAGCAGCTTGGTGGCTAGCGCTGACAATGAGCAGTTCTTC. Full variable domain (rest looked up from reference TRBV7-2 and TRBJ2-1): GAGVSQSPSNKVTEKGKDVELRCDPISGHTALYWYRQSLGQGLEFLIYFQGNSAPDKSGLPSDRFSAERTGGSVSTLTIQRTQQEDSAVYLCASSLVASADNEQFFGPGTRLTVL.

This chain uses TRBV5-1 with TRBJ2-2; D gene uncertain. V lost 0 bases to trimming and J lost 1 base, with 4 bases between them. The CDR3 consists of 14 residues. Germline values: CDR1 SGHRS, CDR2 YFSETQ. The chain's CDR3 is CASSLEQNTGELFF. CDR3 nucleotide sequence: TGCGCCAGCAGCTTGGAGCAGAACACCGGGGAGCTGTTTTTT. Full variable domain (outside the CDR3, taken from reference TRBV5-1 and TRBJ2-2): KAGVTQTPRYLIKTRGQQVTLSCSPISGHRSVSWYQQTPGQGLQFLFEYFSETQRNKGNFPGRFSGRQFSNSRSEMNVSTLELGDSALYLCASSLEQNTGELFFGEGSRLTVL.

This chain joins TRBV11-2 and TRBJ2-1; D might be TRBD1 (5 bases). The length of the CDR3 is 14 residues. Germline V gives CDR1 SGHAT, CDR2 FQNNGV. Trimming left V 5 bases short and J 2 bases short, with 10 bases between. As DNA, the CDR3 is TGTGCCAGCAGCGAAGCAGGGCCCTACAATGAGCAGTTCTTC. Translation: CASSEAGPYNEQFF. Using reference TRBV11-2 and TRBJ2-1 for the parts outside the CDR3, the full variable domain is EAGVAQSPRYKIIEKRQSVAFWCNPISGHATLYWYQQILGQGPKLLIQFQNNGVVDDSQLPKDRFSAERLKGVDSTLKIQPAKLEDSAVYLCASSEAGPYNEQFFGPGTRLTVL.

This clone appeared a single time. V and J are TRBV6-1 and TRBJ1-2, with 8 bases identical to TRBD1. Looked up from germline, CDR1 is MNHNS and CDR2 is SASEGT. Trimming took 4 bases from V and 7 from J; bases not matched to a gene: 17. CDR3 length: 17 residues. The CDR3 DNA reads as TGTGCCAGCAGTGCCCGGGACAGGTTTATTAAGTCGAGTGGCTACACCTTC. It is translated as CASSARDRFIKSSGYTF.